A selection of T cell receptor beta chains follows, all from one sample in a study of blood T cell repertoires in COVID-19. The table came from immunoSEQ multiplex PCR; TCRdb's copy has only in-frame clones and leaves some out. The sample carries some 77,000 clones, around 81% recorded once. The specimen sequenced was peripheral blood. The receptors come from a woman in her 70s with acute or convalescent COVID-19. CDR3s leave out the opening cysteine and the closing phenylalanine or tryptophan.

v_gene	CDR3aa
TRBV28	ASSLTPLVAF
TRBV7-9	ASSLYQGGNEQF
TRBV18	ASSQGNRVSNQPQH
TRBV6-2/TRBV6-3	ASSPGTGGNTEAF
TRBV19	ASSIGQGVYNEQF
TRBV5-1	ASSFWGESYNEQF
TRBV11-3	ASSPRTGDTQY
TRBV6-5	ASSYSNRDNQPQH
TRBV18	ASSLFGTGPMGYT
TRBV27	ASSTGGRFTGELF
TRBV4-2	ASSNLGSGSRKSWNNEQF
TRBV5-5	ASSLTSGSHEQY
TRBV6-1	ASSEGSLAYNEQF
TRBV3-1/TRBV3-2	ASETGTGGFRQY
TRBV6-6	ASSYFTENYGYT
TRBV28	ASSRGTGTYT
TRBV4-1	ASSPNSRLFSGELF
TRBV3-1/TRBV3-2	ASGRTSGTQY
TRBV18	ASSTKLGADQPQH
TRBV5-8	ASSSGLSNYGYT
TRBV28	ASSLWGGRAYEQY
TRBV18	ASSPGLNEKLF
TRBV7-8	ASSSGDWNEQF
TRBV5-1	ASSLRLAALETQY
TRBV20-1	SASPGSSYEQY
TRBV7-9	ASSSGLARSDTQY
TRBV7-2	ASSLYIYEQY
TRBV18	ASSLTSGTSGYNEQF
TRBV7-3	ASSSMLQGADTQY
TRBV28	ASSSSSGTGVGTRELF
TRBV27	ASHSYNEQF
TRBV7-8	ASSRGGTNTGELF
TRBV5-1	ASSPGLAGNTGELF
TRBV15	ATSRSEYGYT
TRBV6-7	ASSYSTWRVTWEQF
TRBV29-1	SVEVWGRGEKLF
TRBV15	ATSRAGGTEAF
TRBV6-4	ASSAELAANEQF
TRBV18	ASSRGTGIITTNTGELF
TRBV7-9	ASSDGQGARNMEEQF
TRBV6-5	ASSYDGGSNQPQH